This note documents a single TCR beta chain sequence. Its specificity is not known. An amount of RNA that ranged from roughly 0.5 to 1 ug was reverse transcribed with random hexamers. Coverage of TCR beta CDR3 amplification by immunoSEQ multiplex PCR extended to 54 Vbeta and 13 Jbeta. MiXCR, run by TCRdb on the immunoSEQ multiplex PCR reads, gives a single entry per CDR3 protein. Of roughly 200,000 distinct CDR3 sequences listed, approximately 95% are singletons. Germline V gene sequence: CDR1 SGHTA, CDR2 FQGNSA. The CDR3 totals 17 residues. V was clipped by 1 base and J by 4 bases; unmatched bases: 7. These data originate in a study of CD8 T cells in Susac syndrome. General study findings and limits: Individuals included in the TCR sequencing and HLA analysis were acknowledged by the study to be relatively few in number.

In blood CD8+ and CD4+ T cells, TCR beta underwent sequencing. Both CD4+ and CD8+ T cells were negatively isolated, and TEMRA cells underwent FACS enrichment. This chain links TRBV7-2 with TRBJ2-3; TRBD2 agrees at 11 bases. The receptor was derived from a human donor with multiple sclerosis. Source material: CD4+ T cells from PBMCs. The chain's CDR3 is CASSLELAGAISDTQYF. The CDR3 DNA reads TGTGCCAGCAGCTTAGAACTAGCGGGGGCCATCTCAGATACGCAGTATTTT.